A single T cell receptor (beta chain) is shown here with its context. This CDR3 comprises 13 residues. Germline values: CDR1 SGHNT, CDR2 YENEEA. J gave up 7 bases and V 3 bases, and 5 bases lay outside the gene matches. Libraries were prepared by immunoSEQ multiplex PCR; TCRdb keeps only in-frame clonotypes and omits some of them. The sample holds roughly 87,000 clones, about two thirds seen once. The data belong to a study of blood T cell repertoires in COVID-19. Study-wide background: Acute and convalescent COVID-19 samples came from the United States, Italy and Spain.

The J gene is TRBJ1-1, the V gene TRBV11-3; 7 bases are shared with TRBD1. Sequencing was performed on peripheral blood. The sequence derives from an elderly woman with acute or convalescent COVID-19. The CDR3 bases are TGTGCCAGCAGCTTCCACAGGGGTGATGAAGCTTTCTTT. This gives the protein CASSFHRGDEAFF.